The rows below give T cell receptor beta chains drawn from one sample of a study of CD4 and CD8 cells across lung adenocarcinoma regions. TCRdb passed the PCR reads through MiXCR, listing each CDR3 protein once. Of roughly 19,000 distinct CDR3 sequences in the sample, about half are singletons; the top ten hold 50% to 65%. The sample taken for sequencing was CD8+ T cells from the center of a lung tumor. All receptors come from a female donor with lung adenocarcinoma. The CD4 and CD8 labels of this study may be unreliable. Both conserved end residues are part of each CDR3. D genes are given only for firm matches. Where a row states a size, it is once, few, many or the class of an expanded clone; other rows omit it.

>once|TRBJ2-3|-|TRBV10-3
TGTGCCATCAAGGTTGAGGGGGTGAGCACAGATACGCAGTATTTT
CAIKVEGVSTDTQYF
>-|TRBJ2-7|-|TRBV10-3
TGTGCCACGGGGACAACCTACGAGCAGTACTTC
CATGTTYEQYF
>-|TRBJ1-1|-|TRBV10-3
TGTGCCACCTCAATCTTGAACACTGAAGCTTTCTTT
CATSILNTEAFF
>-|TRBJ2-3|-|TRBV10-3
TGTGCCATCAGTGTGTATGCCGGAGACACAGATACGCAGTATTTT
CAISVYAGDTDTQYF
>-|TRBJ2-5|-|TRBV27
TGTGCGGGCAGTGGGGGCGGGGGCGGAGAGACCCAGTACTTC
CAGSGGGGGETQYF
>many|TRBJ2-7|-|TRBV6-1
TGTGCCGCGAACGACTACGAGCAGTACTTC
CAANDYEQYF
>many|TRBJ2-2|-|TRBV6-1
TGTGCCAGCACCAGGGGTCCCGGGGAGCTGTTTTTT
CASTRGPGELFF
>-|TRBJ2-5|TRBD2|TRBV10-3
TGTGCCATCAGTGCCGGGACTAGCGGCAAAGATACGCAGTACTTC
CAISAGTSGKDTQYF
>-|TRBJ1-2|-|TRBV6-1
TGTGCCAGCACGGGGTTTCAGGGAGACTATGGCTACACCTTC
CASTGFQGDYGYTF
>-|TRBJ1-1|TRBD1|TRBV6-5
TGTGCCAGCAGTTACTCGATCTTAGGGACAGGGAACACTGAAGCTTTCTTT
CASSYSILGTGNTEAFF
>few|TRBJ1-2|TRBD1|TRBV27
TGTGCCAGCAGTTTATCAGGGGGCGGTTATGGCTACACCTTC
CASSLSGGGYGYTF
>-|TRBJ2-3|-|TRBV27
TGTGCCAGCGGCACGGGGCTGGGGGCCAAAGACATTCAGTATTTT
CASGTGLGAKDIQYF
>-|TRBJ2-5|TRBD2|TRBV6-1
TGTGGCGGGAGGCGCGGGGGCCCAGCCCAAGAGACCCAGTACTTC
CGGRRGGPAQETQYF
>few|TRBJ2-3|TRBD2|TRBV6-1
TGTGCCAGCAGTGGACTAGCGGGAGGGCCAGATACGCAGTATTTT
CASSGLAGGPDTQYF
>-|TRBJ2-7|-|TRBV6-1
TGTGGCGGCACGGGGCTGAGAGCCAAGAATACGCAGTACTTC
CGGTGLRAKNTQYF
>-|TRBJ2-7|-|TRBV6-1
TGTGCCAGCAGCGGGACCGGCAATGAGCAGTACTTC
CASSGTGNEQYF
>many|TRBJ1-6|-|TRBV6-6
TGTGCCAGCAATGACTCACGGGGTTCACCCCTCCACTTT
CASNDSRGSPLHF
>few|TRBJ2-1|TRBD2|TRBV6-1
TGTGCCAGCAGTGAAGGGCCAGCGGGAGTTTACGAGCAGTTCTTC
CASSEGPAGVYEQFF
>-|TRBJ2-5|-|TRBV5-1
TGCGCCAGCACCCCCGGACAGGAGGGGGAGACCCAGTACTTC
CASTPGQEGETQYF
>-|TRBJ2-5|-|TRBV27
TGTGCCAGCAGTTTACTCCCCAAGTCGACCCAGTACTTC
CASSLLPKSTQYF
>once|TRBJ2-3|-|TRBV27
TGTGCGGGCACTGCCGCCCGGGGCCAAGATACCCAGTACTTT
CAGTAARGQDTQYF
>-|TRBJ2-4|TRBD2|TRBV6-1
TGTGCCAGCAGTGTCGCGGGGGGGTGGGCCAAAAATACGCAGTACTTC
CASSVAGGWAKNTQYF
>-|TRBJ2-1|TRBD2|TRBV6-1
TGTGCCAGGAGTGATAAGGCTAGCGGGAAAAATGAGCAGTTCTTC
CARSDKASGKNEQFF
>-|TRBJ2-7|-|TRBV7-9
TGTGCCAGCACCTTTACCGGGAGTGACAATGAGCAGTACTTC
CASTFTGSDNEQYF